Below, one T cell receptor (beta chain) is given with its context. A read error may explain this, as a much larger clone is one base away. MiXCR, applied by TCRdb to the reads, yields one record per CDR3 protein. This sample has approximately 9,000 distinct CDR3 sequences, with 15% found just once. These data belong to a study of liver allograft versus peripheral blood T cells. Background on the study: Graft-liver T cell receptor repertoires were compared against recipient peripheral blood repertoires.

Unmatched junction bases numbered 2, after V lost 0 bases and J lost 0 bases. CDR3 length: 16 amino acids. Per germline, CDR1 MNHEY and CDR2 SVGAGI. The source of this sequence is a human patient who had a liver transplant. A share of the T cells may be of graft donor origin. V gene TRBV6-5 combines with J gene TRBJ1-3, with 7 bases aligning to TRBD1. The DNA for the CDR3 is TGTGCCAGCAGTTACTCGACAGGGCACTCTGGAAACACCATATATTTT. This codes for CASSYSTGHSGNTIYF.